The text below deals with one TCR beta chain. This entry comes from a study of blood T cell repertoires in COVID-19. Across the whole study: Samples representing acute and convalescent COVID-19 were sourced from the United States, Italy and Spain.

V was shortened by 1 base and J by 3 bases, with 12 bases between the two germline ends. Germline lookup yields CDR1 GTSNPN and CDR2 SVGIG (reference sequence). The CDR3 sequence is 14 residues long. Per the original data handling: Nucleated cell number was recorded as an estimate derived from reference gene primer amplification. The repertoire was sequenced with immunoSEQ multiplex PCR; TCRdb's copy has only in-frame clones and lacks some. V, J and clone size reflect that table, while D and trimming were determined from the DNA. The data contain 200,000 to 300,000 clones, about 90% of them singletons.

The V and J genes are TRBV30 and TRBJ1-1, with D perhaps matching TRBD1 (6 bases). Sequencing used peripheral blood. The clonotype originates from a woman aged 40 to 55 with acute or convalescent COVID-19. The CDR3 reads CAWSAGDTYTEAFF. In DNA, the CDR3 is TGTGCCTGGAGTGCAGGGGACACTTACACTGAAGCTTTCTTT.